Below are 32 T cell receptor beta chains sequenced from a single sample in a study of cytomegalovirus exposure and HLA in healthy donors. PCR amplification relied on 60 Vbeta primers (plus 13 Jbeta primers). Data came from immunoSEQ multiplex PCR; TCRdb stores just in-frame clones and leaves some out. The sample shows approximately 140,000 clones, 80% of them seen only once. Sequenced material: PBMCs. The receptors here all came from a male donor in good health and CMV-seronegative.

V usage is TRBV7-9 and J usage is TRBJ1-2, with TRBD1 matching over 7 bases. This CDR3 has 14 amino acids. V lost 5 bases and J lost 6; bases outside the gene matches: 9. From germline, CDR1 is SEHNR and CDR2 FQNEAQ (reference sequence). The CDR3 spells CASSGAGQPDGYTF. CDR3 DNA sequence: TGTGCCAGCAGCGGTGCGGGACAGCCCGATGGCTACACCTTC.

The chain employs TRBV27 and TRBJ2-3; 9 nucleotides line up with TRBD2. Germline values: CDR1 MNHEY, CDR2 SMNVEV (reference sequence). Unmatched junction bases numbered 11, after V lost 8 bases and J lost 2 bases. The CDR3 runs to 16 residues. This chain's CDR3 is CASSTLAGTITDTQYF. The CDR3 coding sequence is TGTGCCAGCTCCACGCTAGCGGGGACTATCACAGATACGCAGTATTTT.

The chain couples TRBV9 to TRBJ1-1; 7 nucleotides align to TRBD1. Germline assignment: CDR1 SGDLS and CDR2 YYNGEE. This CDR3 comprises 16 residues. The V segment lost 4 bases and the J segment 2 bases; nucleotides outside the gene matches: 11. CDR3 sequence (DNA): TGTGCCAGCAGCCGAGGGGGCCAGTCAGAAAACACTGAAGCTTTCTTT. This sequence encodes CASSRGGQSENTEAFF.

The genes are TRBV30 and TRBJ2-1; 7 bases agree with TRBD2. There are 15 residues in the CDR3. Losses at the gene ends were 5 bases for V and 3 bases for J; bases not matched to a gene: 10. From germline, CDR1 is GTSNPN and CDR2 SVGIG (reference sequence). CDR3 DNA: TGTGCCTGGGCCCCACTGCGGGGGATCTACAATGAGCAGTTCTTC. Its protein product is CAWAPLRGIYNEQFF.

The chain combines TRBV4-3 with TRBJ2-5; TRBD2 is a possible D gene (6 bases). The J call is doubtful: the DNA matches TRBJ2-7 better. Germline lookup yields CDR1 LGHNA and CDR2 YSLEER. This CDR3 is built from 15 residues. CDR3 DNA: TGCGCCAGCAGCCAACGGGACTCCGGCAGGAACGAGCAGTACTTC. The encoded protein is CASSQRDSGRNEQYF.

The chain combines TRBV7-8 with TRBJ1-5; 7 nucleotides line up with TRBD1. Germline CDR1 and CDR2: SGHVS and FQNEAQ. This CDR3 has 14 residues. With 5 bases clipped from V and 6 bases from J, the junction kept 7 bases outside the gene matches. In DNA form, the CDR3 reads TGTGCCAGCAGCCAGTCGACAGGGAGTCAGCCCCAGCATTTT. This encodes CASSQSTGSQPQHF.

The chain links TRBV28 to TRBJ1-5, with 8 nucleotides matching TRBD1. V lost 10 bases, J lost 7 bases, and 9 bases stayed unmatched. CDR3 length: 13 residues. The germline V gene has CDR1 MDHEN and CDR2 SYDVKM. CDR3 coding DNA: TGTGCCACCACAGGGGGGGCAAGGCAGCCCCAGCATTTT. Translated: CATTGGARQPQHF.

This rearrangement joins TRBV6-4 to TRBJ2-3, with 10 bases identical to TRBD2. V dropped 4 bases and J dropped 0; count of bases not matched to a gene: 1. This CDR3 has 15 amino acids. From germline, CDR1 is MRHNA and CDR2 SNTAGT. CDR3 sequence: CASSGLAGSTDTQYF. As DNA, the CDR3 is TGTGCCAGCAGTGGACTAGCGGGTAGCACAGATACGCAGTATTTT.

This chain uses TRBV6-1 with TRBJ2-1; 11 bases match TRBD2. The V and J ends lost 9 bases and 7 bases, in that order; junction bases with no gene match: 8. The CDR3 covers 14 residues. In germline, CDR1 is MNHNS, CDR2 SASEGT. DNA for the CDR3: TGTGCCAGTAGCGGGGGGGGGTCAAAAAATGAGCAGTTCTTC. It yields the protein CASSGGGSKNEQFF.

This chain uses TRBV27 with TRBJ2-1; maybe TRBD2 (5 bases). The CDR3 sequence is 13 residues long. CDR1 MNHEY and CDR2 SMNVEV come from the germline V gene (reference sequence). The V gene lost 6 bases and the J gene lost 6 bases, with 12 bases spanning the gap. The chain's CDR3 is CASSWTVRNEQFF. The CDR3 nucleotides are TGTGCCAGCAGCTGGACTGTGCGCAATGAGCAGTTCTTC.

The CDR3 loop reads CASSLLITRSGYTF. Written as DNA, the CDR3 is TGTGCCAGCAGTTTACTAATTACACGGAGTGGCTACACCTTC. V usage is TRBV28 and J usage is TRBJ1-2; D gene ambiguous. CDR1 is MDHEN, CDR2 SYDVKM, per germline. Deletions cut 2 bases from V and 7 bases from J, with 14 bases between. The CDR3 loop spans 14 amino acids.

V gene TRBV2 combines with J gene TRBJ1-2; 10 bases align to TRBD1. V lost 10 bases, J lost 6 bases, and 5 bases stayed unmatched. Germline-derived CDR1 and CDR2 are SNHLY and FYNNEI. CDR3 length: 12 amino acids. The CDR3: CATTGTGDGYTF. The CDR3, as DNA: TGTGCCACGACCGGGACAGGGGATGGCTACACCTTC. Based on the CDR3 plus reference TRBV2 and TRBJ1-2, the full variable domain is EPEVTQTPSHQVTQMGQEVILRCVPISNHLYFYWYRQILGQKVEFLVSFYNNEISEKSEIFDDQFSVERPDGSNFTLKIRSTKLEDSAMYFCATTGTGDGYTFGSGTRLTVV.

This clone occurred once. It is unclear where the CDR3 begins or ends on the DNA, so no DNA is shown, and the CDR3 is as TCRdb lists it. The gene calls are TRBV5-1 and TRBJ2-2; the D call of TRBD2 is as the table states it, not checked on the DNA. The germline gives CDR1 SGHRS, CDR2 YFSETQ. The CDR3 is made up of 14 amino acids, end residues included. The CDR3 reads CASSWASGADKVFF.

This chain uses TRBV7-9 with TRBJ1-1; D not certain. V was shortened by 3 bases and J by 7 bases, with 9 bases between the two germline ends. Germline CDR1 reads SEHNR; CDR2 reads FQNEAQ (reference sequence). The length of the CDR3 is 12 residues. The CDR3 protein is CASSLYAVEAFF. CDR3 sequence (DNA): TGTGCCAGCAGCTTGTACGCAGTTGAAGCTTTCTTT.

This chain links TRBV6-4 with TRBJ1-2; D is ambiguous. CDR3 length: 15 residues. V shed 0 bases and J shed 1 base, with 9 bases lying between them. In germline, CDR1 is MRHNA, CDR2 SNTAGT. The CDR3 DNA sequence: TGTGCCAGCAGTGACTCGGCAGGCCTTAACTATGGCTACACCTTC. Translated: CASSDSAGLNYGYTF.

The chain recombines TRBV6-6 with TRBJ1-5, with a tentative D call TRBD1 (5 bases). The V gene's germline CDR1 is MNHNY and CDR2 SVGAGI (reference sequence). The V end was cut by 4 bases, the J end by 4 bases, with 14 bases between. The CDR3 has 15 residues. CDR3 protein: CASSSAGTLNQPQHF. DNA of the CDR3: TGTGCCAGCAGTTCTGCCGGGACTTTGAATCAGCCCCAGCATTTT.

The chain joins TRBV4-3 to TRBJ1-2; D is uncertain. The germline CDR1 and CDR2 sequences are LGHNA and YSLEER. Trimming took off 1 base at V and 8 bases at J, with 20 bases between the two ends. The CDR3 is 16 amino acids. The CDR3 sequence: CASSQGAGFGAGGYTF. As DNA, the CDR3 is TGCGCCAGCAGCCAAGGTGCCGGGTTCGGAGCGGGCGGCTACACCTTC.

The genes are TRBV6-6 and TRBJ2-3, with a tentative D call TRBD2 (6 bases). V lost 2 bases and J lost 2, with 14 bases in between. This CDR3 comprises 16 residues. CDR1 and CDR2 (germline): MNHNY, SVGAGI (reference sequence). The CDR3 spells CASSYPAGSHTDTQYF. The CDR3 DNA follows: TGTGCCAGCAGTTACCCGGCCGGGAGCCACACAGATACGCAGTATTTT.

The sample holds one count of this clone. The chain carries TRBV5-8 and TRBJ2-5; TRBD1 agrees at 9 bases. The DNA matches TRBJ2-7 better at its end, which makes the J call doubtful. Germline values: CDR1 SGHTS, CDR2 YDEGEE. The CDR3 length is 15 residues. CDR3 sequence reads: CASSSQGANPYEQYF. In DNA form, the CDR3 reads TGTGCCAGCAGCTCACAGGGGGCAAATCCATACGAGCAGTACTTC.

The chain employs TRBV19 and TRBJ1-1, with TRBD1 matching 9 bases. Germline CDR1 and CDR2: LNHDA and SQIVND (reference sequence). Trimming took 5 bases from V and 4 from J; bases not matched to a gene: 8. The CDR3 runs 15 residues. The CDR3 loop is CASSLGTGYGTEAFF. CDR3 nucleotides: TGTGCCAGTAGTCTCGGGACAGGGTACGGCACTGAAGCTTTCTTT.

In its sample, this clone was seen once. The chain combines TRBV5-4 with TRBJ2-1; D might be TRBD1 (5 bases). V lost 0 bases and J 6 bases, leaving 10 bases between the germline ends. The CDR3 has 14 residues. The germline CDR1 and CDR2 sequences are SGHNT and YYREEE (reference sequence). The CDR3 DNA is TGTGCCAGCAGCTTGGGGGGCAGGCTCAATGAGCAGTTCTTC. It codes for CASSLGGRLNEQFF. The full variable domain, in which reference TRBV5-4 and TRBJ2-1 provide the parts outside the CDR3, is ETGVTQSPTHLIKTRGQQVTLRCSSQSGHNTVSWYQQALGQGPQFIFQYYREEENGRGNFPPRFSGLQFPNYSSELNVNALELDDSALYLCASSLGGRLNEQFFGPGTRLTVL.

V is TRBV28 and J is TRBJ2-3; weak D call: TRBD1 (5 bases). The V gene's germline CDR1 is MDHEN and CDR2 SYDVKM. The CDR3 covers 15 residues. The V and J ends lost 7 bases and 2 bases respectively, with 16 bases between them. The CDR3 DNA is TGTGCCAGCAAAGTTGGCAGGGCCTACACAGATACGCAGTATTTT. It is translated as CASKVGRAYTDTQYF.

J is TRBJ1-1 and V is TRBV7-2, with D uncertain. The CDR3 sequence is 13 residues long. CDR1 is SGHTA, CDR2 FQGNSA, per germline. Trimming removed 5 bases at V and 5 bases at J, with 12 bases between. For the CDR3, the DNA is TGTGCCAGCAGCCGGGAGGTGAGGACTGAAGCTTTCTTT. Its protein is CASSREVRTEAFF.

The chain employs TRBV27 and TRBJ2-7; D is unclear. The length of the CDR3 is 14 residues. In germline, CDR1 is MNHEY, CDR2 SMNVEV (reference sequence). V lost 5 bases and J 0 bases, leaving 11 bases between the germline ends. In nucleotides, the CDR3 is TGTGCCAGCAGTCCAGTTGACAACTCCTACGAGCAGTACTTC. Translating gives CASSPVDNSYEQYF.

The chain combines TRBV4-3 with TRBJ1-1; unclear D gene. CDR1 is LGHNA and CDR2 is YSLEER in the germline V gene. The CDR3 totals 16 residues. V was cut by 0 bases and J by 4 bases, with 15 bases left in between. CDR3 protein: CASSQDETGFFTEAFF. The CDR3 nucleotides are TGCGCCAGCAGCCAAGATGAAACGGGATTTTTCACTGAAGCTTTCTTT.

CDR3 amino acids: CASSAKGNQPQHF. The CDR3 DNA follows: TGTGCCAGCTCAGCGAAGGGGAATCAGCCCCAGCATTTT. The chain links TRBV18 to TRBJ1-5, with a possible D match to TRBD1 (5 bases). The CDR3 extends over 13 amino acids. CDR1 is KGHSH, CDR2 LQKENI, per germline. V dropped 5 bases and J dropped 4 bases, with 9 bases sitting between them.

The chain couples TRBV5-4 to TRBJ1-4; D may be TRBD1 (5 bases). This CDR3 spans 15 amino acids. V dropped 4 bases and J dropped 6 bases, with 16 bases sitting between them. Germline V gene data show CDR1 as SGHNT and CDR2 as YYREEE (reference sequence). The CDR3 reads CASSPTGTLDEKLFF. The CDR3 nucleotides are TGTGCCAGCAGCCCTACCGGGACTCTTGATGAAAAACTGTTTTTT.

The chain employs TRBV6-5 and TRBJ2-7; D is possibly TRBD1 (6 bases). The ends were cut back, 6 bases at V and 9 bases at J, with 21 bases in the middle. The CDR3 length is 14 residues. Germline V gene sequence: CDR1 MNHEY, CDR2 SVGAGI. The CDR3 is CASRDSPKSSVQYF. The DNA of the CDR3 is TGTGCCAGCAGGGACAGCCCTAAGTCAAGTGTGCAGTACTTC.

V gene TRBV5-1 combines with J gene TRBJ2-5; 7 bases line up with TRBD1. Matching the DNA end better, TRBJ2-7 makes the J call doubtful. Per germline, CDR1 SGHRS and CDR2 YFSETQ. The CDR3 loop spans 15 amino acids. CDR3 in amino acids: CASSSSDRSSYEQYF. CDR3 DNA sequence: TGCGCCAGCAGCTCCTCGGACAGGAGCTCCTACGAGCAGTACTTC.

About this clone: An end of the junction does not agree with germline; a read error may underlie this. The J gene is TRBJ1-5, the V gene TRBV28, with 9 positions matching TRBD1. Germline-derived CDR1 and CDR2 are MDHEN and SYDVKM. This CDR3 has 11 amino acids. The CDR3 DNA sequence: TGTGCCAGCAGTGCCCGGACAGGGGAAGATTTT. It codes for CASSARTGEDF. The full variable domain, its missing parts supplied by reference TRBV28 and TRBJ1-5, is DVKVTQSSRYLVKRTGEKVFLECVQDMDHENMFWYRQDPGLGLRLIYFSYDVKMKEKGDIPEGYSVSREKKERFSLILESASTNQTSMYLCASSARTGEDFGDGTRLSIL.

V is TRBV7-9 and J is TRBJ1-6; maybe TRBD1 (6 bases). V was shortened by 5 bases and J by 7 bases, with 12 bases between the two germline ends. Germline CDR1 is SEHNR and CDR2 is FQNEAQ (reference sequence). This CDR3 spans 14 amino acids. The CDR3: CASSPTGMNSPLHF. The CDR3 bases are TGTGCCAGCAGCCCGACAGGAATGAATTCACCCCTCCACTTT.

This clone was seen a handful of times. The gene calls are TRBV6-5 and TRBJ2-7; D might be TRBD2 (6 bases). The CDR3 has 14 amino acids. The germline V and J ends were trimmed by 8 bases and 6 bases, with 20 bases remaining between them. Looked up from germline, CDR1 is MNHEY and CDR2 is SVGAGI. This CDR3 reads CASRPQGGGLEQYF. DNA of the CDR3: TGTGCCAGCCGCCCCCAGGGTGGGGGACTCGAGCAGTACTTC.